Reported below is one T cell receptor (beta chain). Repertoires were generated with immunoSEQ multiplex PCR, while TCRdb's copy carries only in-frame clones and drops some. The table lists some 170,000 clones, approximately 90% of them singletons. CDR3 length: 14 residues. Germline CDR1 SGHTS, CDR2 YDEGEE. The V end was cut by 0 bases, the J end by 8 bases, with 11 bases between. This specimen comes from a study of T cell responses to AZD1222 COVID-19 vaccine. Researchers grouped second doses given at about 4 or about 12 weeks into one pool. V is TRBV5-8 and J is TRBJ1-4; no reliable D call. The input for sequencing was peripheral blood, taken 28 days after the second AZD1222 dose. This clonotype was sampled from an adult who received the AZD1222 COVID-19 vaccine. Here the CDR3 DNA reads TGTGCCAGCAGCTTGGTGGAGAGAGGGGAAAAACTGTTTTTT. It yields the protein CASSLVERGEKLFF.